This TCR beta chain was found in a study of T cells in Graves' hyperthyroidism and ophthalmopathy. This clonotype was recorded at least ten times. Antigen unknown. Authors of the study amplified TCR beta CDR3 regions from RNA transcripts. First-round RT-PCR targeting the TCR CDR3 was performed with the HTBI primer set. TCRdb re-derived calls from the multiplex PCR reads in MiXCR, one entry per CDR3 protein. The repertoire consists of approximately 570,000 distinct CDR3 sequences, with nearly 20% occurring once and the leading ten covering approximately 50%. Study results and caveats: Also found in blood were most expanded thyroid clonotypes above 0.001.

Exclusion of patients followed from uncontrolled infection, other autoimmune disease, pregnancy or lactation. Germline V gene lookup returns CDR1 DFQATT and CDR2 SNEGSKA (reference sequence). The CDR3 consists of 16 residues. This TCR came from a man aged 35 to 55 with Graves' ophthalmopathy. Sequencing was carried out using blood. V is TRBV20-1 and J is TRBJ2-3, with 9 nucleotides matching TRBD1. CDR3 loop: CSAFILGTGITDTQYF. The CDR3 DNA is TGCTCAGCCTTTATTTTGGGGACAGGGATAACAGATACGCAGTATTTT.